This entry lists 3 T cell receptor beta chains sequenced from one sample in a study of T-cell reconstitution after alpha-beta-depleted transplantation in children. Unique molecular identifiers were built into the TCRbeta library. TCRdb re-called the PCR reads with MiXCR, one entry per CDR3 protein. The sample lists about 590,000 distinct CDR3 sequences, 10% to 15% seen once, with over 2% in the top ten. The input for sequencing was PBMCs, mostly from graft donor cells, taken 360 days after TCRalphabeta/CD19-depleted stem cell transplant. The receptors shown here come from a male patient between 5 and 17 years old who had a stem cell transplant for acute myeloid leukemia, so the T cells may come from the graft donor.

This clonotype was counted a few times. The genes are TRBV11-2 and TRBJ2-3; D is uncertain. Germline-derived CDR1 and CDR2 are SGHAT and FQNNGV. CDR3 length equals 15 residues. V lost 1 base to trimming and J lost 2 bases, with 10 bases between them. This CDR3 reads CASSLVGGNTDTQYF. The CDR3 bases are TGTGCCAGCAGCTTAGTGGGCGGTAACACAGATACGCAGTATTTT.

This clonotype has just a few counts. The V gene is TRBV15, the J gene TRBJ2-5; tentatively, D is TRBD1 (6 bases). Germline V lookup: CDR1 LNHNV, CDR2 YYDKDF (reference sequence). The CDR3 has 17 amino acids. Deletions cut 0 bases from V and 0 bases from J, with 14 bases between. This CDR3 reads CATSREPGRGNQETQYF. Written as DNA, the CDR3 is TGTGCCACCAGCAGAGAACCAGGCAGGGGTAACCAAGAGACCCAGTACTTC.

The chain recombines TRBV2 with TRBJ2-7; TRBD2 matches 12 bases. The J segment lost 3 bases and the V segment lost 8 bases, leaving 5 bases of the junction unmatched. Looked up from germline, CDR1 is SNHLY and CDR2 is FYNNEI. The CDR3 runs 14 residues. CDR3 residues: CASARLAGDYEQYF. CDR3 DNA: TGTGCCAGCGCTCGACTAGCGGGAGACTACGAGCAGTACTTC.